Each of the 23 T cell receptor beta chains below was sequenced from the same sample in a study of patients and donors after allogeneic stem cell transplantation. TCRdb re-derived calls from the RT-PCR reads in MiXCR, one entry per CDR3 protein. Of about 230,000 distinct CDR3 sequences listed, 12% to 15% were seen once; the top ten hold approximately 10%. Input material: blood, either unsorted or a sorted T cell fraction (not recorded which). Receptors were obtained from a human donor who was either an allogeneic HSCT recipient or a stem cell or donor lymphocyte infusion donor (not recorded which). It is not recorded whose cells these are; they may come from a transplant donor.

This clonotype was seen at least ten times. The V and J genes are TRBV7-2 and TRBJ2-5; TRBD1 might be the D (5 bases). Germline assignment: CDR1 SGHTA and CDR2 FQGNSA. The CDR3 extends over 15 amino acids. V lost 1 base to trimming and J lost 1 base, with 10 bases between them. CDR3 coding DNA: TGTGCCAGCAGCTTAGGTGGTAGGGGCCAAGAGACCCAGTACTTC. It encodes CASSLGGRGQETQYF.

The chain carries TRBV20-1 and TRBJ2-1; 8 bases match TRBD2. V lost 6 bases to trimming and J lost 8 bases; unmatched junction nucleotides: 15. The length of the CDR3 is 15 residues. Germline lookup yields CDR1 DFQATT and CDR2 SNEGSKA (reference sequence). The CDR3 region is CSALPRGGFTDEQFF. CDR3 sequence (DNA): TGCAGTGCGCTCCCCCGGGGGGGATTTACCGATGAGCAGTTCTTC.

The chain combines TRBV3-1 with TRBJ1-2; no reliable D call. This CDR3 is 14 amino acids long. The germline gives CDR1 LGHDT, CDR2 YNNKEL (reference sequence). V was shortened by 4 bases and J by 6 bases, with 15 bases between the two germline ends. Here the CDR3 DNA reads TGTGCCAGCAGCCCCAATCCCGGGTCTGATGGCTACACCTTC. It encodes CASSPNPGSDGYTF.

This clonotype has more than one count but fewer than ten. CDR3 DNA: TGTGCCAGCAGCTTAGGATCAGGGTTCGGCGAGCAGTACTTC. The encoded protein is CASSLGSGFGEQYF. This rearrangement joins TRBV7-8 to TRBJ2-7; D is perhaps TRBD1 (5 bases). CDR1 is SGHVS and CDR2 is FQNEAQ in the germline V gene. This CDR3 is built from 14 residues. V was pared by 1 base and J by 6 bases, with 13 bases between.

The chain is built from TRBV10-3 and TRBJ1-5, with unresolved D. The CDR3 contains 16 residues. V lost 0 bases and J 2 bases, leaving 11 bases between the germline ends. Germline loops: CDR1 ENHRY, CDR2 SYGVKD. This CDR3 reads CAISESTGLGNQPQHF. Here the CDR3 DNA reads TGTGCCATCAGTGAGTCGACCGGGCTTGGCAATCAGCCCCAGCATTTT.

This clonotype appeared a few times. This rearrangement joins TRBV6-2 or TRBV6-3 to TRBJ1-2; TRBD1 agrees at 8 bases. Germline V gene lookup returns CDR1 MNHEY and CDR2 SVGEGT. V was pared by 2 bases and J by 6 bases, with 8 bases of the junction left unmatched. The CDR3 length is 15 residues. DNA for the CDR3: TGTGCCAGCAGTTACAAGTCGCAGGGGGCTCATGGCTACACCTTC. Translating gives CASSYKSQGAHGYTF.

This clonotype came up once. The chain combines TRBV5-1 with TRBJ1-2; possible D gene TRBD1, 6 bases. CDR3 length equals 15 residues. Trimming stripped 0 bases from V and 6 bases from J, with 15 bases between. Germline V gene lookup returns CDR1 SGHRS and CDR2 YFSETQ. The CDR3 sequence: CASSLAVGGQDGYTF. Written as DNA, the CDR3 is TGCGCCAGCAGCTTGGCCGTTGGGGGGCAGGATGGCTACACCTTC. Based on the CDR3 plus reference TRBV5-1 and TRBJ1-2, the full variable domain is KAGVTQTPRYLIKTRGQQVTLSCSPISGHRSVSWYQQTPGQGLQFLFEYFSETQRNKGNFPGRFSGRQFSNSRSEMNVSTLELGDSALYLCASSLAVGGQDGYTFGSGTRLTVV.

This clonotype was seen at least ten times. The chain is built from TRBV5-1 and TRBJ2-2; D not certain. The V end was cut by 3 bases, the J end by 8 bases, with 14 bases between. CDR1 is SGHRS and CDR2 is YFSETQ in the germline V gene. This CDR3 is built from 14 residues. This chain's CDR3 is CASSSTTSIGELFF. The DNA of the CDR3 is TGCGCCAGCAGCTCCACTACTTCCATTGGGGAGCTGTTTTTT.

This clonotype has at least ten counts. The chain couples TRBV28 to TRBJ2-3, with TRBD1 matching over 7 bases. The V gene end was trimmed by 5 bases and the J gene end by 2 bases; junction bases not matched to a gene: 13. This CDR3 contains 17 residues. Germline CDR1 MDHEN, CDR2 SYDVKM. The CDR3 nucleotides read TGTGCCAGCAGTGCCACTTGGGGGACAGAGGACACAGATACGCAGTATTTT. Amino acids: CASSATWGTEDTDTQYF.

The V gene is TRBV12-3 or TRBV12-4, the J gene TRBJ1-1; D might be TRBD1 (5 bases). CDR3 size: 15 residues. The ends were cut back, 5 bases at V and 4 bases at J, with 17 bases in the middle. The CDR3 region is CASSRNVGGSTEAFF. The CDR3 coding sequence is TGTGCCAGCAGTCGAAACGTCGGGGGGAGCACTGAAGCTTTCTTT.

In its sample, this clonotype was seen a few times. CDR3 nucleotides: TGCAGTGCTAGAACCCATGGGGGGGGCAATCAGCCCCAGCATTTT. The encoded protein is CSARTHGGGNQPQHF. J is TRBJ1-5 and V is TRBV20-1, with a tentative D call TRBD1 (5 bases). This CDR3 is built from 15 residues. Germline CDR1 DFQATT, CDR2 SNEGSKA (reference sequence). The V end lost 2 bases, the J end lost 2 bases, and 13 bases lay between the germline ends.

This clonotype was counted a few times. This rearrangement joins TRBV3-1 to TRBJ2-7, with a weak D call TRBD1 (6 bases). Trimming stripped 5 bases from V and 0 bases from J, with 14 bases between. Germline V gene sequence: CDR1 LGHDT, CDR2 YNNKEL (reference sequence). The CDR3 consists of 15 residues. The CDR3, as DNA: TGTGCCAGCAGCTCAACGAGCAGGGGCTCCTACGAGCAGTACTTC. Translation gives CASSSTSRGSYEQYF.

This chain joins TRBV5-1 and TRBJ2-7; 8 nucleotides line up with TRBD1. The CDR3 spans 15 residues. V lost 0 bases, J lost 3 bases, and 5 bases stayed unmatched. Germline loops: CDR1 SGHRS, CDR2 YFSETQ. The CDR3 sequence: CASSLGTGLVYEQYF. Here the CDR3 DNA reads TGCGCCAGCAGCTTGGGGACAGGGTTGGTCTACGAGCAGTACTTC. Full variable domain (remainder filled in from reference TRBV5-1 and TRBJ2-7): KAGVTQTPRYLIKTRGQQVTLSCSPISGHRSVSWYQQTPGQGLQFLFEYFSETQRNKGNFPGRFSGRQFSNSRSEMNVSTLELGDSALYLCASSLGTGLVYEQYFGPGTRLTVT.

The V gene is TRBV6-1, the J gene TRBJ2-1; D gene ambiguous. The V gene's germline CDR1 is MNHNS and CDR2 SASEGT. Trimming cost V 1 base and J 5 bases, with 9 bases left between them. The CDR3 loop spans 14 amino acids. This CDR3 is CASSEGSQHNEQFF. CDR3 coding DNA: TGTGCCAGCAGTGAAGGAAGCCAGCACAATGAGCAGTTCTTC.

In its sample, this clonotype was seen many times. This chain links TRBV20-1 with TRBJ2-1; the D call may be TRBD1 or TRBD2 (5 bases each). Trimming pared 0 bases from V and 14 bases from J, leaving 17 bases between. The CDR3 consists of 13 residues. Germline lookup yields CDR1 DFQATT and CDR2 SNEGSKA (reference sequence). Written as DNA, the CDR3 is TGCAGTGCTAGAGATGGGGGTGGACCAACAAAGTTCTTC. Amino acid sequence: CSARDGGGPTKFF.

The chain recombines TRBV7-8 with TRBJ2-7; maybe TRBD1 (5 bases). This CDR3 has 14 residues. Trimming left V 4 bases short and J 3 bases short, with 13 bases between. Germline values: CDR1 SGHVS, CDR2 FQNEAQ. The CDR3 sequence: CASSSTVQGYEQYF. Here the CDR3 DNA reads TGTGCCAGCAGCTCCACCGTTCAGGGCTACGAGCAGTACTTC.

As for this clonotype: A far larger clone is one base from this, pointing to a likely read error. This chain links TRBV11-3 with TRBJ2-1, with D hard to call. Trimming took off 1 base at V and 8 bases at J, with 9 bases between the two ends. This CDR3 has 13 residues. Per germline, CDR1 SGHNT and CDR2 YENEEA. The CDR3 bases are TGTGCCAGCAGCTTAGTTGGGGTCGATGAGCAGTTCTTC. Translated, it gives CASSLVGVDEQFF. Variable domain in full (rest from reference TRBV11-3 and TRBJ2-1): EAGVVQSPRYKIIEKKQPVAFWCNPISGHNTLYWYLQNLGQGPELLIRYENEEAVDDSQLPKDRFSAERLKGVDSTLKIQPAELGDSAVYLCASSLVGVDEQFFGPGTRLTVL.

This clonotype showed up many times. This chain links TRBV2 with TRBJ1-2, with D perhaps matching TRBD1 (5 bases). The length of the CDR3 is 13 residues. The germline V gene has CDR1 SNHLY and CDR2 FYNNEI. V dropped 1 base and J dropped 7 bases, with 10 bases sitting between them. The CDR3 reads CASSEVREGGYTF. The CDR3 DNA follows: TGTGCCAGCAGTGAAGTCAGGGAAGGTGGCTACACCTTC. Looking up the rest from reference TRBV2 and TRBJ1-2 gives the full variable domain: EPEVTQTPSHQVTQMGQEVILRCVPISNHLYFYWYRQILGQKVEFLVSFYNNEISEKSEIFDDQFSVERPDGSNFTLKIRSTKLEDSAMYFCASSEVREGGYTFGSGTRLTVV.

The chain joins TRBV20-1 to TRBJ1-5, with TRBD1 matching 9 bases. CDR3 length: 15 residues. Germline trimming cut 6 bases from V and 3 bases from J; bases unmatched to any gene: 9. The germline V gene has CDR1 DFQATT and CDR2 SNEGSKA (reference sequence). CDR3 nucleotides: TGCAGTGCCGCCGGGACAGGGAGTTTCAATCAGCCCCAGCATTTT. Translation gives CSAAGTGSFNQPQHF.

This clonotype was observed a few times. The V and J genes are TRBV18 and TRBJ1-1, with D tentatively TRBD1 (6 bases). Per the germline V gene, CDR1 is KGHSH and CDR2 is LQKENI. This CDR3 comprises 14 residues. Trimming removed 1 base at V and 5 bases at J, with 11 bases between. CDR3 amino acids: CASSPQGEGTEAFF. DNA for the CDR3: TGTGCCAGCTCACCACAGGGGGAAGGGACTGAAGCTTTCTTT.

This clonotype occurred many times. This sequence joins TRBV12-3 or TRBV12-4 and TRBJ2-5; D not certain. The V gene lost 8 bases and the J gene lost 5 bases, with 6 bases spanning the gap. This CDR3 comprises 10 residues. CDR3 in DNA: TGTGCCAGCGGCAGGGAGACCCAGTACTTC. Its protein is CASGRETQYF.

This chain joins TRBV20-1 and TRBJ1-2; 7 bases match TRBD1. Germline CDR1 DFQATT, CDR2 SNEGSKA (reference sequence). This CDR3 is 13 amino acids long. With V trimmed by 0 bases and J by 8 bases, 6 bases remained unmatched. CDR3 sequence reads: CSARDTTGRGYTF. CDR3 coding DNA: TGCAGTGCTAGAGATACGACAGGGAGAGGCTACACCTTC.

This clonotype was detected only a few times. This chain joins TRBV7-8 and TRBJ1-6; 11 bases are shared with TRBD1. Trimming at V came to 5 bases and at J to 11 bases, leaving 5 bases not matched to a gene. CDR1 and CDR2 (germline): SGHVS, FQNEAQ. The CDR3 spans 14 residues. The CDR3 reads CASSHPDRGPPLHF. Here the CDR3 DNA reads TGTGCCAGCAGCCATCCGGACAGGGGGCCACCCCTCCACTTT.